This T cell receptor beta chain was captured by sequencing in a study of CD8 T cells in Susac syndrome. RNA totalling about 0.5 to 1 ug underwent reverse transcription with random hexamers. TCRdb used MiXCR to reprocess the immunoSEQ multiplex PCR reads, holding one entry per CDR3 protein. The sample has roughly 200,000 distinct CDR3 sequences; approximately 94% are singletons. Trimming shortened V by 7 bases and J by 0 bases, and 10 bases separated the two germline ends. CDR3 size: 15 residues. Sequencing of TCR beta was performed on blood CD8+ T cells and on blood CD4+ T cells. The sequence derives from a human donor with Susac syndrome. The specimen was CD4+ T cells from PBMCs. The chain uses TRBV12-3 or TRBV12-4 and TRBJ2-6; D unresolved. This CDR3 reads CASTDSSSGANVLTF. The CDR3 bases are TGTGCCAGCACAGATTCGAGCTCTGGGGCCAACGTCCTGACTTTC.